The 10 T cell receptor beta chains in this list originate from one sample, sequenced in a study of CD8 T cells in Susac syndrome. With random hexamers, reverse transcription was performed on roughly 0.45 to 1 ug of RNA. From the immunoSEQ multiplex PCR reads, TCRdb called clonotypes with MiXCR, one entry per CDR3 protein. Among roughly 130,000 distinct CDR3 sequences, 90% to 95% were seen once, and the ten largest hold 0.09% to 0.15%. Sequences were obtained from CD4+ T cells from PBMCs. The receptors were sampled from a human donor in good health.

J is TRBJ1-5 and V is TRBV27; a possible D gene is TRBD1 (5 bases). CDR1 and CDR2 (germline): MNHEY, SMNVEV (reference sequence). The CDR3 spans 13 residues. Trimming stripped 5 bases from V and 7 bases from J, with 12 bases between. The CDR3 DNA sequence: TGTGCCAGCAGTCGCAGGGTAGCCCAGCCCCAGCATTTT. Translation: CASSRRVAQPQHF.

This chain links TRBV7-9 with TRBJ1-4, with a possible D match to TRBD1 (6 bases). Trimming pared 5 bases from V and 2 bases from J, leaving 12 bases between. Per the germline V gene, CDR1 is SEHNR and CDR2 is FQNEAQ (reference sequence). CDR3 length equals 15 residues. CDR3 nucleotide sequence: TGTGCCAGCAGCCCATTGGGGGCCACTAATGAAAAACTGTTTTTT. This gives the protein CASSPLGATNEKLFF.

This rearrangement joins TRBV30 to TRBJ2-7; D gene uncertain. The CDR3 has 13 amino acids. V was pared by 0 bases and J by 6 bases, with 12 bases between. In germline, CDR1 is GTSNPN, CDR2 SVGIG (reference sequence). The CDR3 DNA reads TGTGCCTGGAGTGTGGGCTGGAGCCTCGAGCAGTACTTC. It specifies CAWSVGWSLEQYF.

The rearrangement joins TRBV28 to TRBJ2-7; D call uncertain. The CDR3 sequence is 15 residues long. Germline lookup yields CDR1 MDHEN and CDR2 SYDVKM. V was trimmed by 2 bases and J by 5 bases, leaving 16 bases between them. The CDR3: CASSLGSIAYDEQYF. DNA for the CDR3: TGTGCCAGCAGTTTAGGTTCCATAGCATACGACGAGCAGTACTTC. The full variable domain, completed using reference TRBV28 and TRBJ2-7, is DVKVTQSSRYLVKRTGEKVFLECVQDMDHENMFWYRQDPGLGLRLIYFSYDVKMKEKGDIPEGYSVSREKKERFSLILESASTNQTSMYLCASSLGSIAYDEQYFGPGTRLTVT.

This clonotype was seen a single time. The rearrangement links TRBV20-1 to TRBJ1-5; 7 bases fit TRBD1. Unmatched junction bases numbered 5, after V lost 6 bases and J lost 0 bases. Germline V gene data show CDR1 as DFQATT and CDR2 as SNEGSKA (reference sequence). The CDR3 totals 14 residues. The DNA of the CDR3 is TGCAGTGCCCAACAGGGGTTTAGCAATCAGCCCCAGCATTTT. Translated: CSAQQGFSNQPQHF.

The rearrangement links TRBV12-3 or TRBV12-4 to TRBJ2-7; D is uncertain. The length of the CDR3 is 13 residues. Trimming left V 5 bases short and J 6 bases short, with 14 bases between. CDR3 protein: CASSLDPRTEQYF. The CDR3 region has the DNA TGTGCCAGCAGTCTGGACCCCCGGACCGAGCAGTACTTC.

The chain recombines TRBV5-1 with TRBJ2-7; 9 nucleotides agree with TRBD2. Germline CDR1 SGHRS, CDR2 YFSETQ. Unmatched junction bases numbered 18, after V lost 3 bases and J lost 5 bases. This CDR3 region has 18 residues. The CDR3 here is CASSYSPQGAGGKNEQYF. Here the CDR3 DNA reads TGCGCCAGCAGCTACTCACCACAAGGAGCGGGAGGCAAGAACGAGCAGTACTTC.

V usage is TRBV3-1 and J usage is TRBJ1-1, with a weak D call TRBD1 (5 bases). CDR1 is LGHDT and CDR2 is YNNKEL in the germline V gene (reference sequence). The CDR3 extends over 14 amino acids. V shed 4 bases and J shed 4 bases, with 13 bases lying between them. DNA for the CDR3: TGTGCCAGCAGCCCGCGGGGGTTGGTCACTGAAGCTTTCTTT. Residues: CASSPRGLVTEAFF.

This clonotype was found once. CDR3 sequence (DNA): TGTGCCAGCAGCCAGCGGGTGGGTGGCTACACCTTC. Translation gives CASSQRVGGYTF. The V gene is TRBV14, the J gene TRBJ1-2; D gene unclear. The CDR3 consists of 12 residues. Trimming shortened V by 3 bases and J by 7 bases, and 9 bases separated the two germline ends. Germline V gives CDR1 SGHDN, CDR2 FVKESK.

The V and J genes are TRBV28 and TRBJ1-1, with 8 bases matching TRBD1. The ends lost 4 bases at V and 3 bases at J; junction bases unmatched: 4. Germline values: CDR1 MDHEN, CDR2 SYDVKM. This CDR3 region has 14 residues. The DNA for the CDR3 is TGTGCCAGCAGTTCACAGGGGGTGGACACTGAAGCTTTCTTT. Protein: CASSSQGVDTEAFF.